This TCR beta chain emerged from a study of cytomegalovirus exposure and HLA in healthy donors. Overall study findings and caveats: Reported results showed that the classifier diagnosed cytomegalovirus status with high specificity and sensitivity.

On this clone: The antigen is undetermined.

V was shortened by 1 base and J by 4 bases, with 11 bases between the two germline ends. From germline, CDR1 is MGHRA and CDR2 YSYEKL. This CDR3 contains 14 residues. Here immunoSEQ multiplex PCR was the method, and the copy in TCRdb shows in-frame clones only, minus some. The sample includes 200,000 to 300,000 clones, about 90% of them seen just once. Sequencing was performed on PBMCs. The chain employs TRBV4-1 and TRBJ2-7; D gene ambiguous. The TCR was taken from a woman in her twenties or thirties in good health and CMV-seronegative. The CDR3 DNA is TGCGCCAGCAGCCAAGTGGGCGGATTTTACGAGCAGTACTTC. As protein: CASSQVGGFYEQYF.